The 11 T cell receptor beta chains below come from one sample, sequenced in a study of shared clonotypes between healthy human individuals. Naivety among CD8 cells was defined by CD45RO negativity and positive CCR7 selection, thereby excluding terminally differentiated effector memory CD45RA+ cells. The table came from immunoSEQ multiplex PCR; TCRdb's copy has only in-frame clones and leaves some out. The sample consists of about 680,000 clones, about 91% of them appearing once. The sample consisted of naive CD8+ T cells sorted from blood. The receptor source for this set is a man aged 25-40 years in good health.

The chain links TRBV10-3 to TRBJ2-2, with D perhaps being TRBD1 or TRBD2 (5 bases each). Germline V gene lookup returns CDR1 ENHRY and CDR2 SYGVKD. Trimming left V 8 bases short and J 6 bases short, with 13 bases between. CDR3 length: 13 residues. CDR3 sequence reads: CAILRGASGELFF. The CDR3 DNA reads TGTGCCATCCTGAGGGGAGCATCCGGGGAGCTGTTTTTT.

The gene calls are TRBV19 and TRBJ2-3; 7 positions match TRBD1. Per the germline V gene, CDR1 is LNHDA and CDR2 is SQIVND (reference sequence). Germline trimming cut 5 bases from V and 0 bases from J; bases unmatched to any gene: 8. The CDR3 is 16 amino acids. The CDR3 DNA follows: TGTGCCAGTAGTCCCTGGGACAGATCTAGCACAGATACGCAGTATTTT. Its protein product is CASSPWDRSSTDTQYF.

J is TRBJ2-7 and V is TRBV7-3; TRBD1 aligns across 7 bases. CDR3 length equals 13 residues. Germline lookup yields CDR1 SGHTA and CDR2 FQGTGA. V lost 2 bases to trimming and J lost 6 bases; unmatched junction nucleotides: 4. CDR3 nucleotide sequence: TGTGCCAGCAGCTTAGAGGGGGCGGGCGAGCAGTACTTC. It encodes CASSLEGAGEQYF.

This clone was observed a single time. The CDR3 DNA is TGTGCCAGCAAAGTTAGGGGGACAGGGGTCAATCAGCCCCAGCATTTT. It is translated as CASKVRGTGVNQPQHF. This chain uses TRBV27 with TRBJ1-5; 10 positions agree with TRBD1. The CDR3 is 16 amino acids. Trimming took 7 bases from V and 3 from J; bases not matched to a gene: 9. In germline, CDR1 is MNHEY, CDR2 SMNVEV (reference sequence).

This clone was recorded only once. The chain combines TRBV7-9 with TRBJ1-2; no definite D call. V lost 3 bases, J lost 3 bases, and 11 bases lay in between. CDR3 length: 14 amino acids. Per the germline V gene, CDR1 is SEHNR and CDR2 is FQNEAQ (reference sequence). CDR3 sequence (DNA): TGTGCCAGCAGCTTGAGCGAAGGCGACTATGGCTACACCTTC. Translation: CASSLSEGDYGYTF.

The chain carries TRBV5-6 and TRBJ2-1, with TRBD2 matching over 7 bases. Germline CDR1 SGHDT, CDR2 YYEEEE. The CDR3 covers 17 residues. V trimming: 4 bases; J trimming: 3 bases; junction bases outside the gene matches: 13. CDR3 coding DNA: TGTGCCAGCAGCCCCTGGGCGCGAGCGGGGATCTACAATGAGCAGTTCTTC. Translation: CASSPWARAGIYNEQFF.

The chain joins TRBV29-1 to TRBJ2-6; D might be TRBD2 (5 bases). The CDR3 runs 17 residues. V was trimmed by 0 bases and J by 2 bases, leaving 14 bases between them. In germline, CDR1 is SQVTM, CDR2 ANQGSEA. DNA of the CDR3: TGCAGCGTTGAAGAGTTCTATTCCGGGACTGGGGCCAACGTCCTGACTTTC. Protein sequence: CSVEEFYSGTGANVLTF.

The rearrangement uses TRBV28 and TRBJ2-7; no clear D. The CDR3 is 12 amino acids. Deletions cut 3 bases from V and 7 bases from J, with 10 bases between. Germline CDR1 MDHEN, CDR2 SYDVKM. CDR3 nucleotides: TGTGCCAGCAGTTTTTCGCCGATTGAGCAGTACTTC. This codes for CASSFSPIEQYF.

This chain joins TRBV7-9 and TRBJ2-7; tentative D call: TRBD1 (7 bases). Trimming removed 4 bases from V and 7 bases from J, with 20 bases in between. CDR1 is SEHNR, CDR2 FQNEAQ, per germline (reference sequence). This CDR3 comprises 15 residues. CDR3 protein: CASSSYRGGEEEQYF. The CDR3 DNA follows: TGTGCCAGCAGCTCCTACAGGGGTGGGGAGGAAGAGCAGTACTTC. Full variable domain (outside the CDR3, taken from reference TRBV7-9 and TRBJ2-7): DTGVSQNPRHKITKRGQNVTFRCDPISEHNRLYWYRQTLGQGPEFLTYFQNEAQLEKSRLLSDRFSAERPKGSFSTLEIQRTEQGDSAMYLCASSSYRGGEEEQYFGPGTRLTVT.

The CDR3 DNA reads as TGTGCCAGCAGCTTCTTACAGAAGACTGGAAACACCATATATTTT. It encodes CASSFLQKTGNTIYF. This chain joins TRBV7-9 and TRBJ1-3, with unresolved D. CDR1 is SEHNR, CDR2 FQNEAQ, per germline (reference sequence). Deletions cut 3 bases from V and 2 bases from J, with 11 bases between. This CDR3 contains 15 residues. The full variable domain, rest sourced from reference TRBV7-9 and TRBJ1-3, is DTGVSQNPRHKITKRGQNVTFRCDPISEHNRLYWYRQTLGQGPEFLTYFQNEAQLEKSRLLSDRFSAERPKGSFSTLEIQRTEQGDSAMYLCASSFLQKTGNTIYFGEGSWLTVV.

The count of this clone is one. V usage is TRBV7-9 and J usage is TRBJ2-6; a weak D match, TRBD1 (6 bases). In germline, CDR1 is SEHNR, CDR2 FQNEAQ (reference sequence). This CDR3 region has 12 residues. The V end was cut by 5 bases, the J end by 9 bases, with 8 bases between. The CDR3 DNA reads TGTGCCAGCAGCGGGGGCTTCAACGTCCTGACTTTC. Translating gives CASSGGFNVLTF.